These 26 T cell receptor beta chains were sequenced from one sample in a study of identical twins. Each CDR3 protein gets one entry after TCRdb re-called the 5' RACE reads with MiXCR. The table shows about 340,000 distinct CDR3 sequences, with roughly 9% occurring only once. Sequencing used naive T cells sorted from blood. These receptors all stem from a woman between 50 and 59 years old in good health.

This clonotype has a handful of counts. The chain employs TRBV5-1 and TRBJ2-5; D remains ambiguous. This CDR3 has 14 residues. Trimming took 2 bases from V and 5 from J, leaving 13 bases between them. CDR1 is SGHRS and CDR2 is YFSETQ in the germline V gene. The CDR3 is CASSFAARQETQYF. CDR3 nucleotide sequence: TGCGCCAGCAGCTTCGCGGCGCGTCAGGAGACCCAGTACTTC.

The chain links TRBV5-1 to TRBJ1-4; 9 bases are a match to TRBD1. Germline trimming cut 1 base from V and 2 bases from J; bases unmatched to any gene: 9. The CDR3 is 18 amino acids. CDR1 is SGHRS and CDR2 is YFSETQ in the germline V gene. This CDR3 is CASSLLGQGMRTNEKLFF. The CDR3 DNA reads TGCGCCAGCAGCTTGCTGGGACAGGGTATGAGGACTAATGAAAAACTGTTTTTT.

There are many counts of this clonotype. V is TRBV12-3 or TRBV12-4 and J is TRBJ1-1; D ambiguous. Trimming took 5 bases from V and 1 from J, leaving 11 bases between them. There are 14 residues in the CDR3. Here the CDR3 reads CASSQRRSNTEAFF. The CDR3 nucleotides are TGTGCCAGCAGTCAACGGCGATCGAACACTGAAGCTTTCTTT.

This clonotype was detected only a few times. The chain has TRBV27 and TRBJ1-2; perhaps TRBD1 as D (6 bases). Germline CDR1 and CDR2: MNHEY and SMNVEV (reference sequence). Between the trimmed V and J ends, which lost 2 bases and 1 base, there was a span of 11 bases. The CDR3 has 15 residues. The CDR3 coding sequence is TGTGCCAGCAGTTTACGACAGGACTTTAACTATGGCTACACCTTC. Protein sequence: CASSLRQDFNYGYTF.

The J gene is TRBJ2-2, the V gene TRBV5-1; 7 bases align to TRBD1. Trimming took 5 bases from V and 4 from J; bases not matched to a gene: 14. The CDR3 runs 17 residues. The germline V gene encodes CDR1 SGHRS and CDR2 YFSETQ. CDR3 protein: CASSSGPRGKGTGELFF. The CDR3 DNA reads TGCGCCAGCAGTTCGGGCCCCAGGGGGAAGGGCACCGGGGAGCTGTTTTTT.

The chain uses TRBV6-2 or TRBV6-3 and TRBJ1-5; maybe TRBD1 (5 bases). CDR1 and CDR2 (germline): MNHEY, SVGEGT. The CDR3 covers 14 residues. V lost 6 bases and J lost 4, with 13 bases in between. Here the CDR3 reads CASSFRAANQPQHF. Written as DNA, the CDR3 is TGTGCCAGCAGCTTCAGGGCAGCTAATCAGCCCCAGCATTTT.

V gene TRBV5-1 combines with J gene TRBJ2-4; D is tentatively TRBD1 or TRBD2 (5 bases each). Germline CDR1 and CDR2: SGHRS and YFSETQ. Trimming stripped 3 bases from V and 6 bases from J, with 16 bases between. The CDR3 length is 15 residues. Here the CDR3 reads CASSSRDRLPNIQYF. CDR3 DNA: TGCGCCAGCAGCTCCCGGGACCGACTGCCAAACATTCAGTACTTC.

In its sample, this clonotype was seen a few times. The chain carries TRBV20-1 and TRBJ2-5; 12 bases align to TRBD2. Germline V gives CDR1 DFQATT, CDR2 SNEGSKA (reference sequence). The CDR3 contains 17 residues. V was pared by 0 bases and J by 5 bases, with 10 bases of the junction left unmatched. CDR3 bases: TGCAGTGCTAGAGATTTGCTAGCGGGAGGGCCCTGGGAGACCCAGTACTTC. Amino acid sequence: CSARDLLAGGPWETQYF.

This clonotype was seen ten or more times. The chain recombines TRBV6-1 with TRBJ2-1; 10 bases are shared with TRBD2. The CDR3 has 16 residues. Germline CDR1 MNHNS, CDR2 SASEGT. V dropped 1 base and J dropped 3; count of bases not matched to a gene: 3. The CDR3 protein is CASSEVLAGVYNEQFF. The CDR3 coding sequence is TGTGCCAGCAGTGAAGTGCTAGCGGGAGTCTACAATGAGCAGTTCTTC.

This clonotype was counted between two and nine times. The rearrangement joins TRBV25-1 to TRBJ1-1; TRBD1 matches at 8 bases. The V and J ends lost 6 bases and 4 bases, in that order; junction bases with no gene match: 7. Germline V gene sequence: CDR1 MGHDK, CDR2 SYGVNS. This CDR3 has 14 amino acids. The CDR3 DNA sequence: TGTGCCAGCAGAGGACAGGGAGGGTTCACTGAAGCTTTCTTT. Translating it yields CASRGQGGFTEAFF.

The rearrangement uses TRBV3-1 and TRBJ2-5; TRBD1 aligns across 8 bases. The V gene's germline CDR1 is LGHDT and CDR2 YNNKEL (reference sequence). V lost 6 bases to trimming and J lost 3 bases; unmatched junction nucleotides: 3. The CDR3 spans 13 residues. CDR3 sequence: CASRSTGEETQYF. In DNA form, the CDR3 reads TGTGCCAGCAGATCGACAGGGGAAGAGACCCAGTACTTC.

The chain employs TRBV27 and TRBJ2-4; 10 bases align to TRBD2. Germline CDR1 MNHEY, CDR2 SMNVEV (reference sequence). This CDR3 has 13 residues. J lost 5 bases, V lost 9 bases, and 4 bases had no gene match. This chain's CDR3 is CASLLAGENIQYF. CDR3 nucleotides: TGTGCCAGTCTGCTAGCGGGAGAAAACATTCAGTACTTC.

A note on this clonotype: A clone one base away is much larger, so this may be a read error. The chain joins TRBV11-1 to TRBJ2-1, with 7 bases matching TRBD2. This CDR3 is built from 16 residues. Germline CDR1 reads SGHAT; CDR2 reads FQDESV (reference sequence). The CDR3, as DNA: TGTACCAGCAGCTTCTCGGGGGAGGGCCGATGGAATGAGCAGTTCTTC. Translated: CTSSFSGEGRWNEQFF.

The rearrangement uses TRBV15 and TRBJ2-1, with 8 bases fitting TRBD2. Germline CDR1 LNHNV, CDR2 YYDKDF (reference sequence). V shed 5 bases, J shed 6 bases, and the junction held 12 bases outside the gene matches. This CDR3 contains 16 residues. DNA for the CDR3: TGTGCCACCAGCCGAGTCCAGCGAAGCGGGGGCAATGAGCAGTTCTTC. This encodes CATSRVQRSGGNEQFF.

This clonotype occurred many times. The chain carries TRBV20-1 and TRBJ2-3; 13 bases align to TRBD2. The CDR3 length is 20 residues. CDR1 and CDR2 (germline): DFQATT, SNEGSKA (reference sequence). Trimming took 3 bases from V and 1 from J; bases not matched to a gene: 16. DNA for the CDR3: TGCAGTGCTAGCAACCCCTTTAGGACTAGCGGGAGTGGGGGCACAGATACGCAGTATTTT. Protein: CSASNPFRTSGSGGTDTQYF.

This clonotype was detected many times. The chain employs TRBV4-1 and TRBJ2-4, with D perhaps TRBD1 (5 bases). The CDR3 is made up of 18 amino acids. V was cut by 4 bases and J by 0 bases, with 19 bases left in between. The V gene's germline CDR1 is MGHRA and CDR2 YSYEKL. This CDR3 is CASSPGRTRGIAKNIQYF. CDR3 nucleotides: TGCGCCAGCAGCCCTGGAAGGACACGCGGAATAGCCAAAAACATTCAGTACTTC.

This clonotype was counted only a few times. V and J are TRBV4-1 and TRBJ2-5; D is ambiguous. V lost 4 bases to trimming and J lost 5 bases, with 14 bases between them. The CDR3 consists of 14 residues. CDR1 MGHRA and CDR2 YSYEKL come from the germline V gene. The CDR3: CASSRVSSWETQYF. For the CDR3, the DNA is TGCGCCAGCAGCCGTGTTTCAAGCTGGGAGACCCAGTACTTC.

Only a few counts were recorded for this clonotype. This chain connects TRBV25-1 to TRBJ2-5; TRBD1 matches at 12 bases. Germline-derived CDR1 and CDR2 are MGHDK and SYGVNS. The CDR3 has 18 residues. With 3 bases clipped from V and 1 base from J, the junction kept 9 bases outside the gene matches. The CDR3 spells CASSEAHGTGGLQETQYF. CDR3 nucleotide sequence: TGTGCCAGCAGTGAGGCTCACGGGACAGGGGGCCTCCAAGAGACCCAGTACTTC.

This clonotype was detected only a few times. The chain links TRBV5-6 to TRBJ1-5, with D possibly TRBD1 on 5 matching bases. Trimming removed 5 bases from V and 7 bases from J, with 22 bases in between. Germline CDR1 is SGHDT and CDR2 is YYEEEE. This CDR3 region has 16 residues. The CDR3 region has the DNA TGTGCCAGCAGTTACTCGGTGGGGGGTCTAGGGCAGCCCCAGCATTTT. As protein: CASSYSVGGLGQPQHF.

V and J are TRBV11-2 and TRBJ2-1, with 12 bases that match TRBD2. V shed 1 base and J 3 bases; nucleotides not matched to a gene: 7. CDR3 length: 18 amino acids. Germline-derived CDR1 and CDR2 are SGHAT and FQNNGV. This CDR3 reads CASSLGETSGSHYNEQFF. The CDR3 DNA reads TGTGCCAGCAGCTTAGGTGAGACTAGCGGGAGCCACTACAATGAGCAGTTCTTC.

The chain carries TRBV4-1 and TRBJ2-3; D ambiguous. CDR1 MGHRA and CDR2 YSYEKL come from the germline V gene. Trimming stripped 0 bases from V and 1 base from J, with 5 bases between. CDR3 length equals 14 residues. CDR3 loop: CASSQEDRTDTQYF. The CDR3 bases are TGCGCCAGCAGCCAAGAAGATCGCACAGATACGCAGTATTTT.

The rearrangement joins TRBV6-2 or TRBV6-3 to TRBJ1-4, with a weak D call TRBD1 (6 bases). V was cut by 4 bases and J by 3 bases, with 15 bases left in between. The germline V gene encodes CDR1 MNHEY and CDR2 SVGEGT. This CDR3 is 16 amino acids long. Here the CDR3 DNA reads TGTGCCAGCAGTTCCGACCGTCGGACAGCTAATGAAAAACTGTTTTTT. Residues: CASSSDRRTANEKLFF.

This clonotype was observed a few times. This chain links TRBV12-3 or TRBV12-4 with TRBJ1-6; D gene unclear. The ends were cut back, 3 bases at V and 5 bases at J, with 8 bases in the middle. This CDR3 region has 14 residues. CDR3 sequence reads: CASSLKGDNSPLHF. DNA for the CDR3: TGTGCCAGCAGTTTGAAGGGCGATAATTCACCCCTCCACTTT.

This clonotype was counted only a few times. The genes are TRBV6-2 or TRBV6-3 and TRBJ2-1; TRBD1 or TRBD2 may be the D gene (5 bases each). The CDR3 runs 16 residues. V was trimmed by 0 bases and J by 8 bases, leaving 17 bases between them. Germline loops: CDR1 MNHEY, CDR2 SVGEGT. This CDR3 is CASSYSVLTLGDEQFF. The CDR3 bases are TGTGCCAGCAGTTACTCAGTTCTCACTTTGGGGGATGAGCAGTTCTTC.

The V call is TRBV15, the J call TRBJ2-1; 7 nucleotides agree with TRBD2. Germline trimming cut 3 bases from V and 1 base from J; bases unmatched to any gene: 6. Germline assignment: CDR1 LNHNV and CDR2 YYDKDF (reference sequence). The CDR3 contains 16 residues. The CDR3 nucleotides are TGTGCCACCAGCAGCGGACTAGAATCTTCCTACAATGAGCAGTTCTTC. Its translation: CATSSGLESSYNEQFF.

The gene calls are TRBV21-1 and TRBJ2-6. TRBV21-1 is a known pseudogene. The CDR3 totals 15 residues. CDR3 amino acids: CASSKAGSGANVLTF. In DNA form, the CDR3 reads TGTGCCAGCAGCAAAGCGGGCTCTGGGGCCAACGTCCTGACTTTC.